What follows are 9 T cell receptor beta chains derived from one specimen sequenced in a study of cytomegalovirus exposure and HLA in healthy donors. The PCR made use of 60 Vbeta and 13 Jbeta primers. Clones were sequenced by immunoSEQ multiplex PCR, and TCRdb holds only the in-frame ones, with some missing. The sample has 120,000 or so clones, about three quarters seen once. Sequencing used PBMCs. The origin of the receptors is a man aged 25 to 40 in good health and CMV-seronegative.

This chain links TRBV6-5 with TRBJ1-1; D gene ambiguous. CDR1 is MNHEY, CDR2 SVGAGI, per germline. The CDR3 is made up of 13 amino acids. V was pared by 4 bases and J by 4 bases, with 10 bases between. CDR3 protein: CASSSPDTTEAFF. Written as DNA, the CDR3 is TGTGCCAGCAGTTCCCCTGACACCACTGAAGCTTTCTTT.

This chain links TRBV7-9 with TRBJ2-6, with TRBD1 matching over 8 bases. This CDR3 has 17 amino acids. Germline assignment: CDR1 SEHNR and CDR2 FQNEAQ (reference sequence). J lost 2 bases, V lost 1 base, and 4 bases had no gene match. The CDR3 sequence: CASSLVPGGPGANVLTF. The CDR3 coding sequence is TGTGCCAGCAGCTTAGTACCAGGGGGCCCTGGGGCCAACGTCCTGACTTTC. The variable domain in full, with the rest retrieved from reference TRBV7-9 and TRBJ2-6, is DTGVSQNPRHKITKRGQNVTFRCDPISEHNRLYWYRQTLGQGPEFLTYFQNEAQLEKSRLLSDRFSAERPKGSFSTLEIQRTEQGDSAMYLCASSLVPGGPGANVLTFGAGSRLTVL.

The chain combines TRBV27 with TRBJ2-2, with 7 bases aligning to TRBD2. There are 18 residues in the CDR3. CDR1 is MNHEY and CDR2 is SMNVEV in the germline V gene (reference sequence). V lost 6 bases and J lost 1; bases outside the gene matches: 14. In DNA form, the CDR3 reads TGTGCCAGCAGGAGAGGTTCCGGGAGGATGATGAACACCGGGGAGCTGTTTTTT. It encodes CASRRGSGRMMNTGELFF.

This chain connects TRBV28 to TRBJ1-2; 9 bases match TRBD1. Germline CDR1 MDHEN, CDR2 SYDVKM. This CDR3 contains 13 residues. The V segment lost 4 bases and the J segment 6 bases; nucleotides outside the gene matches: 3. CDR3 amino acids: CASSSGTGHGYTF. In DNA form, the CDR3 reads TGTGCCAGCAGTTCAGGGACAGGGCATGGCTACACCTTC.

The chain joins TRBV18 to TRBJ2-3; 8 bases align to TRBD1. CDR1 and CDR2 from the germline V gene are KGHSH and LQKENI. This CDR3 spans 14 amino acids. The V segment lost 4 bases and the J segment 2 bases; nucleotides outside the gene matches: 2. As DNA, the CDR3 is TGTGCCAGCTCACGGGACAGGTCCACAGATACGCAGTATTTT. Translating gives CASSRDRSTDTQYF.

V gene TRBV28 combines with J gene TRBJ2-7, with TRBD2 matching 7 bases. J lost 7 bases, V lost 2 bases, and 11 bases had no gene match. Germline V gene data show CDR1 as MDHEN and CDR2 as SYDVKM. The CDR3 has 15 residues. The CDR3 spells CASSLGGSGDGEQYF. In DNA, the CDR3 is TGTGCCAGCAGTTTAGGGGGGAGCGGGGACGGGGAGCAGTACTTC.

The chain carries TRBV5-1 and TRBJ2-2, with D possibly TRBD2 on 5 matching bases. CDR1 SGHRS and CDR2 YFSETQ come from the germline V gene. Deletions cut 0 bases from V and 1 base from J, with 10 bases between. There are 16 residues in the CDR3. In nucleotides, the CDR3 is TGCGCCAGCAGCTTGGCCAAGGCGGGGAACACCGGGGAGCTGTTTTTT. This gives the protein CASSLAKAGNTGELFF.

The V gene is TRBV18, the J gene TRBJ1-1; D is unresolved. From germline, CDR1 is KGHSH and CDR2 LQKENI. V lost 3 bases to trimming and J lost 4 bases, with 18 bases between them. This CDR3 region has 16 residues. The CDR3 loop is CASSPLVRSMGTEAFF. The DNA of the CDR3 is TGTGCCAGCTCACCCCTGGTGCGGTCCATGGGCACTGAAGCTTTCTTT. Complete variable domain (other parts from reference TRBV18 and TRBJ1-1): NAGVMQNPRHLVRRRGQEARLRCSPMKGHSHVYWYRQLPEEGLKFMVYLQKENIIDESGMPKERFSAEFPKEGPSILRIQQVVRGDSAAYFCASSPLVRSMGTEAFFGQGTRLTVV.

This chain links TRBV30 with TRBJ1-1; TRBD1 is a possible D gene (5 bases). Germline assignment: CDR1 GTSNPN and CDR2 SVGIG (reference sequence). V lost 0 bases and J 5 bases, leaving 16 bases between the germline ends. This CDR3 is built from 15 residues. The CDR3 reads CAWSVRGIRTTEAFF. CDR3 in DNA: TGTGCCTGGAGTGTACGGGGGATCCGAACAACTGAAGCTTTCTTT.